The clone carrying this TCR beta chain was detected only once. This record belongs to a study of blood T cell repertoires in COVID-19. Across the study: Both acute and convalescent COVID-19 samples were obtained from the United States, Italy and Spain. PBMCs, B-cell-depleted T cells, or T cells provided the cDNA or gDNA that made up the material.

The germline V gene encodes CDR1 SGHNT and CDR2 YENEEA. V lost 1 base to trimming and J lost 6 bases; unmatched junction nucleotides: 9. The CDR3 has 16 residues. As handled by the study authors: Reference gene primers were amplified, and this amplification served to estimate nucleated cell counts. Sequenced by immunoSEQ multiplex PCR; TCRdb stores in-frame clones only, minus some. V, J and clone size derive from that table, while D and trimming were established from the DNA sequence. This sample yields some 190,000 clones, of which just under 85% are seen a single time; roughly 4.6% belongs to the top ten.

The source is a woman in her sixties or seventies with active or convalescent COVID-19. Sequencing was carried out using peripheral blood. The V gene is TRBV11-3, the J gene TRBJ2-5; TRBD2 agrees at 9 bases. The CDR3 region is CASSLGGSGRRKTQYF. DNA for the CDR3: TGTGCCAGCAGCTTAGGAGGTAGCGGGAGAAGGAAGACCCAGTACTTC.